These 30 T cell receptor beta chains originate from one sample sequenced in a study of monozygotic twins with inflammatory bowel disease. After re-calling the 5' RACE reads, TCRdb lists one entry per CDR3 protein, DNA absent. Its table lists approximately 120,000 distinct CDR3 sequences. The sequencing input was blood. The receptors come from a human donor with ulcerative colitis or Crohn's disease, or a healthy co-twin of an affected twin (not recorded which).

This sequence joins TRBV5-1 and TRBJ2-7; checking the TCRdb D call of TRBD1 is not possible without DNA. The CDR3 totals 15 residues. The V gene's germline CDR1 is SGHRS and CDR2 YFSETQ. CDR3 region: CASSLGARGNYEQYF.

The chain carries TRBV11-1 and TRBJ1-1. This CDR3 is 14 amino acids long. In germline, CDR1 is SGHAT, CDR2 FQDESV (reference sequence). CDR3 residues: CASSPMALNTEAFF.

The CDR3 sequence is CASSADRGPSDTQYF. The rearrangement uses TRBV6-1 and TRBJ2-3; lacking DNA, the TRBD1 call made by TCRdb goes unchecked. Germline V CDR1 and CDR2: MNHNS, SASEGT. The CDR3 totals 15 residues.

The chain combines TRBV4-3 with TRBJ1-2. The germline V gene encodes CDR1 LGHNA and CDR2 YSLEER. The CDR3 is made up of 13 amino acids. This CDR3 reads CASSPDINYGYTF.

This chain links TRBV20-1 with TRBJ2-5; TCRdb reports TRBD2, a call that lacks DNA to check it against. This CDR3 has 14 amino acids. The germline CDR1 and CDR2 sequences are DFQATT and SNEGSKA (reference sequence). CDR3 amino acids: CSAKPSGGIETQYF.

The chain joins TRBV12-3 or TRBV12-4 to TRBJ1-6. The CDR3 consists of 15 residues. CDR3 in amino acids: CASSSMSSYNSPLHF.

This chain connects TRBV6-5 to TRBJ2-7; TCRdb's D call of TRBD1 is untestable without DNA. This CDR3 region has 14 residues. Looked up from germline, CDR1 is MNHEY and CDR2 is SVGAGI. The CDR3: CASSYSPGAYEQYF.

The J gene is TRBJ2-5, the V gene TRBV6-5; TCRdb's assignment of TRBD1 cannot be checked, as there is no DNA. The CDR3 spans 12 residues. Germline V gene lookup returns CDR1 MNHEY and CDR2 SVGAGI. CDR3 in amino acids: CASGRGRETQYF.

The rearrangement uses TRBV5-1 and TRBJ1-1; absent DNA, TCRdb's TRBD1 call cannot be checked. Germline assignment: CDR1 SGHRS and CDR2 YFSETQ. This CDR3 has 16 residues. CDR3 loop: CASSLEGTALNTEAFF. The variable domain in full, with the rest retrieved from reference TRBV5-1 and TRBJ1-1, is KAGVTQTPRYLIKTRGQQVTLSCSPISGHRSVSWYQQTPGQGLQFLFEYFSETQRNKGNFPGRFSGRQFSNSRSEMNVSTLELGDSALYLCASSLEGTALNTEAFFGQGTRLTVV.

CDR3 sequence reads: CASSEIGIAGGSFYEQYF. The chain combines TRBV2 with TRBJ2-7; the D call from TCRdb, TRBD2, cannot be confirmed without DNA. Germline CDR1 is SNHLY and CDR2 is FYNNEI. The CDR3 loop spans 18 amino acids. Supplemented by reference TRBV2 and TRBJ2-7, the full variable domain reads EPEVTQTPSHQVTQMGQEVILRCVPISNHLYFYWYRQILGQKVEFLVSFYNNEISEKSEIFDDQFSVERPDGSNFTLKIRSTKLEDSAMYFCASSEIGIAGGSFYEQYFGPGTRLTVT.

J is TRBJ2-3 and V is TRBV13; with no DNA, the TCRdb D assignment of TRBD2 cannot be verified. The germline V gene has CDR1 PRHDT and CDR2 FYEKMQ (reference sequence). CDR3 length: 17 amino acids. CDR3 protein: CASSFGDSGRRGDTQYF.

This rearrangement joins TRBV4-2 to TRBJ2-3; as DNA is missing, the TRBD2 call by TCRdb cannot be tested. Germline assignment: CDR1 LGHNA and CDR2 YNFKEQ. CDR3 length: 18 residues. This CDR3 reads CASSRLAGTSEYTDTQYF.

This CDR3 reads CASSSRGQGAYEQYF. This chain joins TRBV5-1 and TRBJ2-7; TCRdb's D call of TRBD1 is untestable without DNA. Looked up from germline, CDR1 is SGHRS and CDR2 is YFSETQ. The CDR3 length is 15 residues. The variable domain in full, completed from reference TRBV5-1 and TRBJ2-7, reads KAGVTQTPRYLIKTRGQQVTLSCSPISGHRSVSWYQQTPGQGLQFLFEYFSETQRNKGNFPGRFSGRQFSNSRSEMNVSTLELGDSALYLCASSSRGQGAYEQYFGPGTRLTVT.

The chain joins TRBV10-2 to TRBJ1-2. CDR3 size: 16 residues. Germline CDR1 WSHSY, CDR2 SAAADI. This CDR3 reads CASSESVELANYGYTF.

The chain links TRBV24-1 to TRBJ2-1; TCRdb gives TRBD2 as the D gene, but with no DNA this cannot be confirmed. The CDR3 covers 17 residues. Germline V gives CDR1 KGHDR, CDR2 SFDVKD. CDR3 sequence: CATSDFFPGTSENEQFF.

The chain uses TRBV20-1 and TRBJ1-4. The CDR3 consists of 13 residues. CDR1 and CDR2 from the germline V gene are DFQATT and SNEGSKA (reference sequence). The CDR3 spells CSARDTDNEKLFF.

V gene TRBV18 combines with J gene TRBJ2-3; no DNA is available, so the TRBD1 call from TCRdb remains unchecked. The CDR3 sequence is 14 residues long. Germline CDR1 is KGHSH and CDR2 is LQKENI. CDR3 protein: CASSPTRDADTQYF. The full variable domain, rest sourced from reference TRBV18 and TRBJ2-3, is NAGVMQNPRHLVRRRGQEARLRCSPMKGHSHVYWYRQLPEEGLKFMVYLQKENIIDESGMPKERFSAEFPKEGPSILRIQQVVRGDSAAYFCASSPTRDADTQYFGPGTRLTVL.

The V gene is TRBV20-1, the J gene TRBJ2-7. In germline, CDR1 is DFQATT, CDR2 SNEGSKA (reference sequence). The CDR3 runs to 12 residues. The CDR3 loop reads CSARPTTTEQYF.

The chain links TRBV5-1 to TRBJ2-1. This CDR3 is 16 amino acids long. The germline V gene has CDR1 SGHRS and CDR2 YFSETQ. CDR3 amino acids: CASSLVVLELYNEQFF.

The rearrangement joins TRBV24-1 to TRBJ2-3; TCRdb's D gene call, TRBD2, goes unchecked for lack of DNA. CDR1 KGHDR and CDR2 SFDVKD come from the germline V gene. CDR3 length: 15 amino acids. CDR3 sequence: CATSDPPAGADTQYF.

The chain is built from TRBV11-2 and TRBJ1-2. The CDR3 is 14 amino acids. Germline V lookup: CDR1 SGHAT, CDR2 FQNNGV. The CDR3 sequence is CASSLDWRSYGYTF.

The V call is TRBV7-9, the J call TRBJ2-7; TCRdb's D call, TRBD1, is unchecked because there is no DNA. The CDR3 runs to 13 residues. Germline loops: CDR1 SEHNR, CDR2 FQNEAQ (reference sequence). This CDR3 reads CASSQTTGSEQYF.

The rearrangement links TRBV4-1 to TRBJ2-1; TCRdb names TRBD2, which stays unverified in the absence of DNA. Germline V gene lookup returns CDR1 MGHRA and CDR2 YSYEKL. The CDR3 loop spans 17 amino acids. This CDR3 reads CASSQDPTLTSWNEQFF.

The chain has TRBV20-1 and TRBJ2-1; the D gene TCRdb calls, TRBD1, cannot be checked with no DNA. This CDR3 is built from 15 residues. Germline CDR1 is DFQATT and CDR2 is SNEGSKA (reference sequence). CDR3 region: CSARDPGLSGDEQFF.

This sequence joins TRBV5-1 and TRBJ2-6; TCRdb returns TRBD1, unconfirmable since there is no DNA. The CDR3 runs 18 residues. Germline loops: CDR1 SGHRS, CDR2 YFSETQ. CDR3: CASSPSTGGTSGANVLTF.

The chain combines TRBV7-9 with TRBJ2-2; TCRdb's D call of TRBD1 is untestable without DNA. This CDR3 is 15 amino acids long. CDR1 and CDR2 from the germline V gene are SEHNR and FQNEAQ (reference sequence). The CDR3 loop is CASSRTGYEVGELFF.

The chain recombines TRBV29-1 with TRBJ1-1; TCRdb's assignment of TRBD1 cannot be checked, as there is no DNA. This CDR3 is built from 16 residues. The V gene's germline CDR1 is SQVTM and CDR2 ANQGSEA. CDR3 protein: CSATVGGVNSIVGAFF.

The chain combines TRBV5-1 with TRBJ2-1; TCRdb gives TRBD2 as the D gene, but with no DNA this cannot be confirmed. In germline, CDR1 is SGHRS, CDR2 YFSETQ. The length of the CDR3 is 15 residues. This chain's CDR3 is CASSPDSGTYNEQFF.

The chain is built from TRBV12-3 or TRBV12-4 and TRBJ1-5; TCRdb's D call, TRBD1, is unchecked because there is no DNA. This CDR3 spans 15 amino acids. The CDR3 here is CASSYGQGRNQPQHF.

This sequence joins TRBV27 and TRBJ1-6; TCRdb reports TRBD1, a call that lacks DNA to check it against. The V gene's germline CDR1 is MNHEY and CDR2 SMNVEV (reference sequence). This CDR3 contains 21 residues. CDR3 amino acids: CASSLSGTSTAGRGPNSPLHF.